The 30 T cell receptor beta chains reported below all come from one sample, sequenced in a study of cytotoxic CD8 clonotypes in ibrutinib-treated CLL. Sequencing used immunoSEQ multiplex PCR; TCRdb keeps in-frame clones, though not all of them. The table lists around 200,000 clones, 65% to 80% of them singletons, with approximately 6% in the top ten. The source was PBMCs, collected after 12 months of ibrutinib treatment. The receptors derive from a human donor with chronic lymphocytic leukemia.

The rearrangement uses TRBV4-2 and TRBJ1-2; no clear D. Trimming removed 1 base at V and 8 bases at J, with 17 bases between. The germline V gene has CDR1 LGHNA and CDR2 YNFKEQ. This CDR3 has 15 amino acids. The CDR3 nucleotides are TGTGCCAGCAGCCAAGGCGGGCCAAGGGTAAAGGGCTACACCTTC. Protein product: CASSQGGPRVKGYTF.

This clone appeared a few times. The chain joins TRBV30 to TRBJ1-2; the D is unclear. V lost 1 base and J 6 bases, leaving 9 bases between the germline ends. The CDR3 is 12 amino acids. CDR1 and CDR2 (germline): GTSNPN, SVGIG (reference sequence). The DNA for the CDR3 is TGTGCCTGGAGTGCCTCCGGGGATGGCTACACCTTC. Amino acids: CAWSASGDGYTF.

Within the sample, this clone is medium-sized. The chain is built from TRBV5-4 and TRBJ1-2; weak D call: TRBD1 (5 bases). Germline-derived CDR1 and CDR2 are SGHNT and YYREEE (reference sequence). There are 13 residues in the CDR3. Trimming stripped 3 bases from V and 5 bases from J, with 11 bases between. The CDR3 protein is CASSSGDPYGYTF. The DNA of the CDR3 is TGTGCCAGCAGCTCGGGGGACCCTTATGGCTACACCTTC.

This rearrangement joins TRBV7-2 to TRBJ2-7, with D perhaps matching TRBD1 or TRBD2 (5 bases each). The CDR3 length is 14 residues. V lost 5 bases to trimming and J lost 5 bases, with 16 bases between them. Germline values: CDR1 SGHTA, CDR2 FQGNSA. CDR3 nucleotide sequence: TGTGCCAGCAGCACCACCGGGACCCATAACGAGCAGTACTTC. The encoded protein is CASSTTGTHNEQYF. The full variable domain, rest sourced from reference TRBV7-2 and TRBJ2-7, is GAGVSQSPSNKVTEKGKDVELRCDPISGHTALYWYRQSLGQGLEFLIYFQGNSAPDKSGLPSDRFSAERTGGSVSTLTIQRTQQEDSAVYLCASSTTGTHNEQYFGPGTRLTVT.

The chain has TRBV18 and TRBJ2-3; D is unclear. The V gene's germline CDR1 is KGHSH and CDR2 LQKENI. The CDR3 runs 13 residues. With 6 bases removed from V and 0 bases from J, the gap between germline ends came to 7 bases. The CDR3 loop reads CASSPTSTDTQYF. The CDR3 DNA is TGTGCCAGCTCCCCTACTAGCACAGATACGCAGTATTTT.

The CDR3 reads CARSLTLDREYGYTF. Here the CDR3 DNA reads TGTGCCAGAAGCTTGACCCTGGACAGGGAATATGGCTACACCTTC. This chain links TRBV5-3 with TRBJ1-2, with 8 bases lining up with TRBD1. TRBV5-3 is noted as an ORF with a role that remains uncertain. The CDR3 contains 15 residues. Germline trimming cut 1 base from V and 5 bases from J; bases unmatched to any gene: 7.

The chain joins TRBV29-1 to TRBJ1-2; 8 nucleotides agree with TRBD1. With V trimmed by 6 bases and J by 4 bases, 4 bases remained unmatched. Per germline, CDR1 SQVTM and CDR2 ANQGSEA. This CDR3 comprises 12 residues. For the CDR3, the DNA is TGCAGCGTCGCGGACAGGGCCTATGGCTACACCTTC. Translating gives CSVADRAYGYTF.

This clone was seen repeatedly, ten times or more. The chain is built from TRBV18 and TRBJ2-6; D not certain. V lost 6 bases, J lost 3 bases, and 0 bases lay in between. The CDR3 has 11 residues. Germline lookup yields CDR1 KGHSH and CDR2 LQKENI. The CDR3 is CASSGANVLTF. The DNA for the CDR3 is TGTGCCAGCTCTGGGGCCAACGTCCTGACTTTC.

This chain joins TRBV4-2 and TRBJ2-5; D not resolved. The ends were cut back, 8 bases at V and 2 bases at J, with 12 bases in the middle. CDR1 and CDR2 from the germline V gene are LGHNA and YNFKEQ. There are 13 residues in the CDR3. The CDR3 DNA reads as TGTGCCAGCCGTGAGACCCCGCAAGAGACCCAGTACTTC. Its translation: CASRETPQETQYF.

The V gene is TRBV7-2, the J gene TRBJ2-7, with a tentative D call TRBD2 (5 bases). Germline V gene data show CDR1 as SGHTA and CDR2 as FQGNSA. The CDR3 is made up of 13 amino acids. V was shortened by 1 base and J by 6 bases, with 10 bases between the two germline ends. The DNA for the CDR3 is TGTGCCAGCAGCTTAGTTTCGAGGGCCGAGCAGTACTTC. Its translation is CASSLVSRAEQYF.

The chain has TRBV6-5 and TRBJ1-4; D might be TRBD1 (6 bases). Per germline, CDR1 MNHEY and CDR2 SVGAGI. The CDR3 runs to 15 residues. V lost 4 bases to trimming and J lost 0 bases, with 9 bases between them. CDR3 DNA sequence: TGTGCCAGCAGTTCTCAGGGGACAACTAATGAAAAACTGTTTTTT. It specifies CASSSQGTTNEKLFF.

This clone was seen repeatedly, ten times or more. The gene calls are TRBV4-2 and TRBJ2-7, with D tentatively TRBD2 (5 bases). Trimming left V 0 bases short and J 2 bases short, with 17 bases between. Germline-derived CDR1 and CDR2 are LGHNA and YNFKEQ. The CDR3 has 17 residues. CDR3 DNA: TGTGCCAGCAGCCAAGATACGGGCGGGCGGGTAACCTACGAGCAGTACTTC. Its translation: CASSQDTGGRVTYEQYF.

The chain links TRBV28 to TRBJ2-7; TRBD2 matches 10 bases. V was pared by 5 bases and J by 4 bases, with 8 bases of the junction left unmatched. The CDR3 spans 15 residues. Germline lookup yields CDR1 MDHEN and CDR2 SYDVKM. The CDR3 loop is CASSLAGVASYEQYF. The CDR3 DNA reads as TGTGCCAGCAGTCTAGCGGGAGTGGCCTCTTACGAGCAGTACTTC.

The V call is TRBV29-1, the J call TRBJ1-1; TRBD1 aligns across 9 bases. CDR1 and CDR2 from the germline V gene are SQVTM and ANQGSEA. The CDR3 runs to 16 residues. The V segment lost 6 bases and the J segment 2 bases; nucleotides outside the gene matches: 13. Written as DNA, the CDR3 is TGCAGCGTCCTTCGGGACAGGGTAGGAGTAAACACTGAAGCTTTCTTT. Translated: CSVLRDRVGVNTEAFF.

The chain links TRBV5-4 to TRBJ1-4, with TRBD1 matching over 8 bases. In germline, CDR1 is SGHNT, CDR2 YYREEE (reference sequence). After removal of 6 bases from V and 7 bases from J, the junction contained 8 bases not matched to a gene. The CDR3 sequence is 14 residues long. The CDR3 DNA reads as TGTGCCAGCACCCCCGGGACAGGAGTTGAAAAACTGTTTTTT. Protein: CASTPGTGVEKLFF.

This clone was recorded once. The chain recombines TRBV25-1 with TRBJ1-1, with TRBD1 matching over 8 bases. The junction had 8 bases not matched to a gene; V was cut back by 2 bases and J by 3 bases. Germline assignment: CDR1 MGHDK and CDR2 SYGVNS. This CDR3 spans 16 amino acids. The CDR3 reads CASSEIWQGADTEAFF. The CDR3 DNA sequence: TGTGCCAGCAGTGAAATTTGGCAGGGGGCGGACACTGAAGCTTTCTTT.

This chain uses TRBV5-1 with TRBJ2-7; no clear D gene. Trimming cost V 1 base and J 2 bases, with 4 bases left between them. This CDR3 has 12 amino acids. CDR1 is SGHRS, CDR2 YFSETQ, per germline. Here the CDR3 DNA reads TGCGCCAGCAGCTTGCCAGCCTACGAGCAGTACTTC. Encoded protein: CASSLPAYEQYF.

CDR3 loop: CASSLSMVRAGNQPQHF. Written as DNA, the CDR3 is TGTGCCAGCAGTTTATCGATGGTCAGAGCCGGCAATCAGCCCCAGCATTTT. J is TRBJ1-5 and V is TRBV27; D not resolved. Trimming pared 0 bases from V and 2 bases from J, leaving 14 bases between. The germline V gene encodes CDR1 MNHEY and CDR2 SMNVEV (reference sequence). The CDR3 length is 17 residues.

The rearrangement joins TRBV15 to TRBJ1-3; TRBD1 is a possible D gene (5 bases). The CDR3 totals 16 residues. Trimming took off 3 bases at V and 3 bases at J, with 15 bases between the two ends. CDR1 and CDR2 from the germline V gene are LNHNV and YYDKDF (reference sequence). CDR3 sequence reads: CATSRGTAGFGNTIYF. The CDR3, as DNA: TGTGCCACCAGCAGGGGAACAGCAGGGTTTGGAAACACCATATATTTT.

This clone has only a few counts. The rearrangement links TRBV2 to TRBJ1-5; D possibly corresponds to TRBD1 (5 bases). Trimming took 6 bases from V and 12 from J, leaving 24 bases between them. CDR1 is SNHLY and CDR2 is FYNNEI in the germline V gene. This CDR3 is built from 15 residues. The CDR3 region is CASRSGQEFRGRQHF. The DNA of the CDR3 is TGTGCCAGCAGATCGGGGCAGGAGTTCCGCGGGCGCCAGCATTTT.

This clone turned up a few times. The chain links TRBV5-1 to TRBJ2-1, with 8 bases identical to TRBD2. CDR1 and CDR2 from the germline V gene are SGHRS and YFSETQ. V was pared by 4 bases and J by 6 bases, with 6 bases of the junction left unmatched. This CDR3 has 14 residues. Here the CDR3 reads CASSRTSSTNEQFF. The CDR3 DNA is TGCGCCAGCAGCCGGACTAGCTCTACCAATGAGCAGTTCTTC.

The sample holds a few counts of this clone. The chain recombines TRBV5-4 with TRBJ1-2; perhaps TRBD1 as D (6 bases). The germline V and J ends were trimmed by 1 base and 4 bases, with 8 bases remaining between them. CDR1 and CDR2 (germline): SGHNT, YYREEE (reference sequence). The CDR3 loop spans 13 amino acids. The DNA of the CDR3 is TGTGCCAGCAGCTTGACAGGGATCTATGGCTACACCTTC. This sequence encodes CASSLTGIYGYTF.

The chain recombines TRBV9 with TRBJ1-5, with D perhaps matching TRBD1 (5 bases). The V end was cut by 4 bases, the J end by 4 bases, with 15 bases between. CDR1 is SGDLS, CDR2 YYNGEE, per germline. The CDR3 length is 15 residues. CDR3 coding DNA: TGTGCCAGCAGCTTCGGGGGGAGTGTGAATCAGCCCCAGCATTTT. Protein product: CASSFGGSVNQPQHF.

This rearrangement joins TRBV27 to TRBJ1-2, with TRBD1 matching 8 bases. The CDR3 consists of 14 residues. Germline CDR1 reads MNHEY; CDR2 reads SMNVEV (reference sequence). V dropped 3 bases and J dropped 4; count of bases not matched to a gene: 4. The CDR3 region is CASSLDRVGYGYTF. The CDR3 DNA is TGTGCCAGCAGTTTGGACAGGGTGGGCTATGGCTACACCTTC.

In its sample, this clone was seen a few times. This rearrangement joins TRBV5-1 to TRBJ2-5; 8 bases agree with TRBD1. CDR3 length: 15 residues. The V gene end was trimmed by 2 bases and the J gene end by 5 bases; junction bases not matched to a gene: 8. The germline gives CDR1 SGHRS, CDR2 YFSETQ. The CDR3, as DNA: TGCGCCAGCAGCTTAGCGTCAGGGGGCGTTGAGACCCAGTACTTC. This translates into CASSLASGGVETQYF.

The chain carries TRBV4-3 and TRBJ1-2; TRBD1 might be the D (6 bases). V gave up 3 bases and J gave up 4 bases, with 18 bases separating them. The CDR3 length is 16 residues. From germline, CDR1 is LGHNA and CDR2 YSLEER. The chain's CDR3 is CASSQGGVMDSYGYTF. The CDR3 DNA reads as TGCGCCAGCAGCCAGGGGGGGGTCATGGACAGCTATGGCTACACCTTC.

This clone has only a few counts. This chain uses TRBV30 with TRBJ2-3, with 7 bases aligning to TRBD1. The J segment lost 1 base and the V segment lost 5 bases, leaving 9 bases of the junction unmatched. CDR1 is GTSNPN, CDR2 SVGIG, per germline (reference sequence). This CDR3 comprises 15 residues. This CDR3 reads CAWGSGQWGTDTQYF. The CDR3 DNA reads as TGTGCCTGGGGCTCGGGACAGTGGGGCACAGATACGCAGTATTTT.

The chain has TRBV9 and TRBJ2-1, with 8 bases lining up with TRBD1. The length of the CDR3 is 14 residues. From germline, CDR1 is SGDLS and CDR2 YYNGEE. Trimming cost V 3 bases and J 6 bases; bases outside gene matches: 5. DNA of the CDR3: TGTGCCAGCAGCGCCGGGACAGGCTTCAATGAGCAGTTCTTC. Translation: CASSAGTGFNEQFF.

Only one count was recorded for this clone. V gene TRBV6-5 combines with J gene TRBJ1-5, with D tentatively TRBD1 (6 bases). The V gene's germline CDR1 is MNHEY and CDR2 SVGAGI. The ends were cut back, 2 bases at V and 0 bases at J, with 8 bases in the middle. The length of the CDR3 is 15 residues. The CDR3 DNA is TGTGCCAGCAGTTACGACAGGTATAGCAATCAGCCCCAGCATTTT. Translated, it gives CASSYDRYSNQPQHF.

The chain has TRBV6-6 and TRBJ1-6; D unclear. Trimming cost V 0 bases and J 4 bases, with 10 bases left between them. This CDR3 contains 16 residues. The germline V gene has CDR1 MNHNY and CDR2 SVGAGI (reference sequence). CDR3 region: CASSYSVVEYNSPLHF. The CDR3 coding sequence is TGTGCCAGCAGTTACTCGGTTGTTGAGTATAATTCACCCCTCCACTTT.